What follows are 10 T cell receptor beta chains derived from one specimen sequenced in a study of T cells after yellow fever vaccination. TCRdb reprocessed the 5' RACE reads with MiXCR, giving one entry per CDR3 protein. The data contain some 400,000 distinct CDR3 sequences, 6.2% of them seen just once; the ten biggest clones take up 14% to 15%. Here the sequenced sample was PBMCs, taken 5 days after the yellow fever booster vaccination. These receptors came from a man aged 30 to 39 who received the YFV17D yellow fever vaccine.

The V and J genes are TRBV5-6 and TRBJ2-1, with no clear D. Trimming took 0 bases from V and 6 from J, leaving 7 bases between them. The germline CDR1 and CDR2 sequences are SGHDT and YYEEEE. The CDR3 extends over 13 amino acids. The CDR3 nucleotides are TGTGCCAGCAGCTTGGTGCCGCCCAATGAGCAGTTCTTC. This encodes CASSLVPPNEQFF. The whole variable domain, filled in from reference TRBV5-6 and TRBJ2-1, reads DAGVTQSPTHLIKTRGQQVTLRCSPKSGHDTVSWYQQALGQGPQFIFQYYEEEERQRGNFPDRFSGHQFPNYSSELNVNALLLGDSALYLCASSLVPPNEQFFGPGTRLTVL.

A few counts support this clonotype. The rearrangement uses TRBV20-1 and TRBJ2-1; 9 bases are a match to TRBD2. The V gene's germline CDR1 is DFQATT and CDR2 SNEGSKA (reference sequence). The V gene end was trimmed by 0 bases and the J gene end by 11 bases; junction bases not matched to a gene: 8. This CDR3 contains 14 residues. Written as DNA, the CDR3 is TGCAGTGCTAGAGATCCCCTAGCGGGATGGAAGCAGTTCTTC. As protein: CSARDPLAGWKQFF.

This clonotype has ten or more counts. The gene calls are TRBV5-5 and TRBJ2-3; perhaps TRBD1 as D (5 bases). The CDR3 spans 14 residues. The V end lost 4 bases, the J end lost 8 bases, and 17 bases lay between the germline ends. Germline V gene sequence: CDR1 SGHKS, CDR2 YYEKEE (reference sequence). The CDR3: CASSPPTRRATQYF. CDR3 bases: TGTGCCAGCAGCCCCCCTACCCGCAGGGCTACGCAGTATTTT.

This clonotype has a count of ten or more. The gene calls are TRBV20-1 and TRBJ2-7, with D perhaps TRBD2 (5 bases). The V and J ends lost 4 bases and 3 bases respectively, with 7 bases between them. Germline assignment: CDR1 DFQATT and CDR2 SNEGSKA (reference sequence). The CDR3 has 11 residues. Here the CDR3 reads CSAIRDYEQYF. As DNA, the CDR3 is TGCAGTGCTATCCGGGACTACGAGCAGTACTTC.

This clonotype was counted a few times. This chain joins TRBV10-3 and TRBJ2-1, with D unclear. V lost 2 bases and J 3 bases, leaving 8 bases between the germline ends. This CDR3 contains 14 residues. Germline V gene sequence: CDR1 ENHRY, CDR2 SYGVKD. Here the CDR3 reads CAISEASRYNEQFF. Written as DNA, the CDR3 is TGTGCCATCAGTGAGGCCAGCCGCTACAATGAGCAGTTCTTC.

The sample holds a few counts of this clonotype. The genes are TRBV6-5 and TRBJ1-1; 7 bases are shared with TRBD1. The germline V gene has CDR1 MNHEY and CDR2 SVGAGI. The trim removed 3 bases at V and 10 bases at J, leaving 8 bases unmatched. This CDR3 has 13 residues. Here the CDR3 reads CASSYPRQGRAFF. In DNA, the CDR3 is TGTGCCAGCAGTTATCCACGACAGGGTAGAGCTTTCTTT.

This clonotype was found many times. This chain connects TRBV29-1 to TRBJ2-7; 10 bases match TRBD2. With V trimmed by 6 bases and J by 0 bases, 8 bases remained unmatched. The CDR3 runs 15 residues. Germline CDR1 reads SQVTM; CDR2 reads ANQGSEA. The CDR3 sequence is CSVRETSGRSYEQYF. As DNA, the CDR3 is TGCAGCGTGCGAGAGACTAGCGGGCGCTCCTACGAGCAGTACTTC.

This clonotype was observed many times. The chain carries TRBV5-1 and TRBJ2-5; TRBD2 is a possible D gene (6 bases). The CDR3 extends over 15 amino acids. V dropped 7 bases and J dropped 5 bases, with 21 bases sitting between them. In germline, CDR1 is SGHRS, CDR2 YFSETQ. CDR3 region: CASGQGLSLWETQYF. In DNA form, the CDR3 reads TGCGCCAGCGGCCAGGGACTCTCCCTATGGGAGACCCAGTACTTC.

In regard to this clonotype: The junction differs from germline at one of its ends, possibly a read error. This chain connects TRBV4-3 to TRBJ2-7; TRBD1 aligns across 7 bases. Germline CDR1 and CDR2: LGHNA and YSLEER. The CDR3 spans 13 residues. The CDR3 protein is CAGSQRTGYEQYF. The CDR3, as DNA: TGCGCCGGCAGCCAAAGGACAGGATACGAGCAGTACTTC.

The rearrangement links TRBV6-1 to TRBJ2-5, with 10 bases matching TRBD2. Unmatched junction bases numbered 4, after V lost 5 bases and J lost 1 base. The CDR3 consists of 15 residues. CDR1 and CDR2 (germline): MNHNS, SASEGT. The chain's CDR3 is CASSRTSGAQETQYF. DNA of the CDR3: TGTGCCAGCAGTCGAACTAGCGGGGCCCAAGAGACCCAGTACTTC.